This TCR beta chain was obtained from a study of OX40 agonist ivuxolimab in advanced cancers. Study at large: Those treated in dose escalation had hepatocellular carcinoma, melanoma, renal cell cancer or head and neck cancer. Two cutaneous melanoma patients and one hepatocellular carcinoma patient, three in all, had partial responses.

Findings and caveats of the study: The authors also found low normalized T-cell clonal expansion in some nonresponders. On average, CD8+ T cells had more expanded clones than CD4+.

Notes on this clone: No antigen is known for it.

Libraries were prepared by immunoSEQ multiplex PCR; TCRdb keeps only in-frame clonotypes and omits some of them. The sample has about 35,000 clones, about four fifths seen once. Germline CDR1 DFQATT, CDR2 SNEGSKA (reference sequence). V shed 3 bases and J shed 9 bases, with 11 bases lying between them. CDR3 length: 11 residues. This clonotype was sampled from an adult with an advanced solid tumor such as melanoma, head and neck, liver or kidney cancer. The chain combines TRBV20-1 with TRBJ1-1, with a weak D call TRBD1 (5 bases). The sequences come from CD4+ or CD8+ T cells sorted from blood, collected in a trial of the OX40 agonist ivuxolimab. CDR3 amino acids: CSARQGQKAFF. The CDR3 bases are TGCAGTGCTAGGCAGGGTCAGAAAGCTTTCTTT.